The 15 T cell receptor beta chains given below trace back to one sample, sequenced in a study of T-cell reconstitution after alpha-beta-depleted transplantation in children. TCRbeta library construction was performed incorporating unique molecular identifiers. TCRdb reprocessed the PCR reads via MiXCR and lists one record per CDR3 protein. The table shows about 160,000 distinct CDR3 sequences, with approximately 10% occurring only once. The input for sequencing was PBMCs, taken before TCRalphabeta/CD19-depleted stem cell transplant. The receptors here all came from a boy between 2 and 15 years old with acute myeloid leukemia, due to receive a stem cell transplant.

This clonotype was seen many times. The chain links TRBV20-1 to TRBJ2-7, with 11 bases fitting TRBD2. The germline CDR1 and CDR2 sequences are DFQATT and SNEGSKA (reference sequence). The CDR3 sequence is 15 residues long. Losses at the gene ends were 4 bases for V and 2 bases for J; bases not matched to a gene: 7. CDR3 nucleotides: TGCAGTGCTATCCCGACTAGCGGGGTTACCTACGAGCAGTACTTC. It specifies CSAIPTSGVTYEQYF.

The CDR3 sequence: CASSFYRDTYYEQYF. Written as DNA, the CDR3 is TGTGCCAGCAGTTTTTATCGGGACACTTACTACGAGCAGTACTTC. The rearrangement joins TRBV27 to TRBJ2-7; maybe TRBD1 (6 bases). V was trimmed by 3 bases and J by 3 bases, leaving 15 bases between them. This CDR3 has 15 residues. CDR1 and CDR2 (germline): MNHEY, SMNVEV (reference sequence).

The sample holds many counts of this clonotype. The genes are TRBV27 and TRBJ2-5, with D tentatively TRBD2 (6 bases). V lost 3 bases and J lost 2, with 10 bases in between. Per the germline V gene, CDR1 is MNHEY and CDR2 is SMNVEV (reference sequence). This CDR3 has 14 residues. CDR3 region: CASSFVGTQETQYF. CDR3 sequence (DNA): TGTGCCAGCAGTTTTGTGGGGACTCAAGAGACCCAGTACTTC.

This clonotype was picked up many times. The V gene is TRBV29-1, the J gene TRBJ1-4; 7 nucleotides align to TRBD1. Germline values: CDR1 SQVTM, CDR2 ANQGSEA. This CDR3 has 11 residues. The ends lost 7 bases at V and 8 bases at J; junction bases unmatched: 4. CDR3 nucleotides: TGCAGCGCTACAGGGGCGGAAAAACTGTTTTTT. This translates into CSATGAEKLFF.

This chain connects TRBV3-1 to TRBJ1-5; 10 bases match TRBD1. The CDR3 totals 18 residues. V dropped 11 bases and J dropped 4; count of bases not matched to a gene: 20. The germline CDR1 and CDR2 sequences are LGHDT and YNNKEL (reference sequence). The CDR3 is CAFSFLGTGEEGNQPQHF. In DNA form, the CDR3 reads TGTGCCTTCAGTTTCCTAGGGACAGGGGAGGAGGGGAATCAGCCCCAGCATTTT.

This clonotype was seen repeatedly, ten times or more. The V gene is TRBV28, the J gene TRBJ2-7, with D perhaps being TRBD1 or TRBD2 (5 bases each). This CDR3 region has 18 residues. In germline, CDR1 is MDHEN, CDR2 SYDVKM. The V end was cut by 4 bases, the J end by 0 bases, with 22 bases between. As DNA, the CDR3 is TGTGCCAGCAGTTCCTTAGGACTTCTCTTCGACAGCTCCTACGAGCAGTACTTC. Protein: CASSSLGLLFDSSYEQYF.

The chain recombines TRBV7-9 with TRBJ2-3; TRBD1 aligns across 9 bases. Germline assignment: CDR1 SEHNR and CDR2 FQNEAQ (reference sequence). The CDR3 has 16 residues. V lost 6 bases to trimming and J lost 4 bases; unmatched junction nucleotides: 11. The CDR3 spells CASSFNRDRASDTQYF. The CDR3 region has the DNA TGTGCCAGCAGTTTTAACCGGGACAGGGCTTCAGATACGCAGTATTTT. Full variable domain (missing parts from reference TRBV7-9 and TRBJ2-3): DTGVSQNPRHKITKRGQNVTFRCDPISEHNRLYWYRQTLGQGPEFLTYFQNEAQLEKSRLLSDRFSAERPKGSFSTLEIQRTEQGDSAMYLCASSFNRDRASDTQYFGPGTRLTVL.

This clonotype was found many times. The chain employs TRBV2 and TRBJ2-2; TRBD1 agrees at 8 bases. This CDR3 comprises 14 residues. V lost 3 bases and J lost 9; bases outside the gene matches: 6. Germline V gene sequence: CDR1 SNHLY, CDR2 FYNNEI. Here the CDR3 reads CASSDRQGARELFF. The CDR3 DNA reads TGTGCCAGCAGTGACAGGCAGGGGGCGAGGGAGCTGTTTTTT. Variable domain in full (rest from reference TRBV2 and TRBJ2-2): EPEVTQTPSHQVTQMGQEVILRCVPISNHLYFYWYRQILGQKVEFLVSFYNNEISEKSEIFDDQFSVERPDGSNFTLKIRSTKLEDSAMYFCASSDRQGARELFFGEGSRLTVL.

This clonotype occurred many times. The chain employs TRBV20-1 and TRBJ1-5; TRBD1 aligns across 7 bases. V shed 5 bases and J 5 bases; nucleotides not matched to a gene: 3. In germline, CDR1 is DFQATT, CDR2 SNEGSKA (reference sequence). The CDR3 contains 12 residues. CDR3 amino acids: CSAVGQYQPQHF. The CDR3 DNA reads TGCAGTGCTGTGGGACAGTATCAGCCCCAGCATTTT.

This clonotype was counted ten times or more. The chain uses TRBV7-6 and TRBJ2-3; 11 bases are a match to TRBD2. In germline, CDR1 is SGHVS, CDR2 FNYEAQ. CDR3 size: 16 residues. V was clipped by 1 base and J by 6 bases; unmatched bases: 6. This CDR3 is CASSLGSGGASDTQYF. CDR3 in DNA: TGTGCCAGCAGCTTAGGTAGCGGGGGGGCATCGGATACGCAGTATTTT.

This clonotype was detected ten times or more. The chain has TRBV7-2 and TRBJ1-1, with D unclear. Between the trimmed V and J ends, which lost 5 bases and 1 base, there was a span of 8 bases. This CDR3 contains 13 residues. Germline lookup yields CDR1 SGHTA and CDR2 FQGNSA. CDR3 region: CASSRDANTEAFF. The CDR3 coding sequence is TGTGCCAGCAGCAGGGATGCGAACACTGAAGCTTTCTTT.

This clonotype has ten or more counts. The chain carries TRBV21-1 and TRBJ2-4; the table's D call, TRBD1, was not checked against the DNA. TRBV21-1 is a pseudogene segment. This CDR3 contains 16 residues. CDR3 bases: TGTGCCAGCAGGAAGCCATCCCACAGGGGCGGAAACATTCAGTACTTC. Residues: CASRKPSHRGGNIQYF.

This rearrangement joins TRBV12-3 or TRBV12-4 to TRBJ1-2; 11 bases map to TRBD1. With 7 bases clipped from V and 8 bases from J, the junction kept 6 bases outside the gene matches. The length of the CDR3 is 13 residues. As DNA, the CDR3 is TGTGCCAGCATCTCGGGGACAGGGGGAGGCTACACCTTC. This codes for CASISGTGGGYTF.

This sequence joins TRBV6-5 and TRBJ2-6; a weak D match, TRBD1 (6 bases). CDR3 length equals 16 residues. The ends were cut back, 2 bases at V and 1 base at J, with 9 bases in the middle. Germline CDR1 MNHEY, CDR2 SVGAGI. CDR3 nucleotide sequence: TGTGCCAGCAGTTACGTACAGGGTTCTGGGGCCAACGTCCTGACTTTC. Translating it yields CASSYVQGSGANVLTF.

This clonotype has ten or more counts. V usage is TRBV20-1 and J usage is TRBJ2-1; weak D call: TRBD2 (5 bases). The CDR3 contains 15 residues. Trimming shortened V by 6 bases and J by 4 bases, and 19 bases separated the two germline ends. Looked up from germline, CDR1 is DFQATT and CDR2 is SNEGSKA (reference sequence). CDR3 protein: CSAPTRRLIYNEQFF. The CDR3 DNA reads as TGCAGTGCCCCTACCCGGAGGTTAATATACAATGAGCAGTTCTTC.